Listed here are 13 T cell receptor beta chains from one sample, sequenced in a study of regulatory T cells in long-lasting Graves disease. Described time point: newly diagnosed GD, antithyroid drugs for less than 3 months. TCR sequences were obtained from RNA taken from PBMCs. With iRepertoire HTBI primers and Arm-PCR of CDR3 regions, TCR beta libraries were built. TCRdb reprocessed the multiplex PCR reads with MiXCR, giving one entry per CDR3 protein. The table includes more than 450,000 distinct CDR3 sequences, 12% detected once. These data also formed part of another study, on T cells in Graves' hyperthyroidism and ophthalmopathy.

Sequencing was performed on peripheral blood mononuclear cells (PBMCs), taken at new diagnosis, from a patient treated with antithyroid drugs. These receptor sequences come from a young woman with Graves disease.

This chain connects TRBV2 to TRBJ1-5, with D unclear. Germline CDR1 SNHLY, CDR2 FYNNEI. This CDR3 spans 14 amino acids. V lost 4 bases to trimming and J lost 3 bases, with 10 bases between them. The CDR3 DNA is TGTGCCAGCAGTGCACGGGCCTACAATCAGCCCCAGCATTTT. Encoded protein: CASSARAYNQPQHF.

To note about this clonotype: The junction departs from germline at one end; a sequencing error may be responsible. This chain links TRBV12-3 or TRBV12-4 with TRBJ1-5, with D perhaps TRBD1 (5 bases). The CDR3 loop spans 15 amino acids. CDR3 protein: CASSQDQGSDQPQHF. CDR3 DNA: TGTGCCAGCAGCCAAGATCAGGGTAGCGATCAGCCCCAGCATTTT.

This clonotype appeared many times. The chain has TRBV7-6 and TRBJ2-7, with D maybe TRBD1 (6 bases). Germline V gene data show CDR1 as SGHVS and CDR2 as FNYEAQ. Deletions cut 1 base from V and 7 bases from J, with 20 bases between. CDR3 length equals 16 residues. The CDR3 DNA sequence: TGTGCCAGCAGCTTAGACCCGGCGGACAGCCGTTGGGAGCAGTACTTC. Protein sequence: CASSLDPADSRWEQYF.

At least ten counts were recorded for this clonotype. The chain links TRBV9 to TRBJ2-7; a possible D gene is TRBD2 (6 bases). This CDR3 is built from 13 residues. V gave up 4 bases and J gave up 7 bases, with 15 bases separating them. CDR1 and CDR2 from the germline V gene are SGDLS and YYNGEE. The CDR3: CASSRTGAREQYF. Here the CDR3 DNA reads TGTGCCAGCAGCCGCACGGGAGCTAGGGAGCAGTACTTC.

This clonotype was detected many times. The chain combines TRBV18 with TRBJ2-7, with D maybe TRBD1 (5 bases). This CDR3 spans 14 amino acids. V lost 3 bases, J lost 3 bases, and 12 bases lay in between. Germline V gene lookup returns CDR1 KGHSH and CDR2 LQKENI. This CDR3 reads CASSPPTESYEQYF. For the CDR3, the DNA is TGTGCCAGCTCACCCCCGACAGAAAGCTACGAGCAGTACTTC.

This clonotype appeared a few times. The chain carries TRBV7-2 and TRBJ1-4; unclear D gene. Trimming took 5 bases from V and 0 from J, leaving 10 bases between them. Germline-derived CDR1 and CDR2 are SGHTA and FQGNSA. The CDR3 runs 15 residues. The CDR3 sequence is CASSTRHATNEKLFF. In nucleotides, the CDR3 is TGTGCCAGCAGCACCCGACACGCAACTAATGAAAAACTGTTTTTT. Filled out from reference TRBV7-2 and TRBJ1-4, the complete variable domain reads GAGVSQSPSNKVTEKGKDVELRCDPISGHTALYWYRQSLGQGLEFLIYFQGNSAPDKSGLPSDRFSAERTGGSVSTLTIQRTQQEDSAVYLCASSTRHATNEKLFFGSGTQLSVL.

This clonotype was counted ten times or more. For the CDR3, the DNA is TGTGCCAGCAGTTCTGGCCGGGACAGGGGTGCCGAGCAGTACTTC. Amino acids: CASSSGRDRGAEQYF. The chain recombines TRBV12-3 or TRBV12-4 with TRBJ2-7; 10 bases agree with TRBD1. Trimming removed 4 bases from V and 6 bases from J; junction bases left unmatched: 9. The CDR3 loop spans 15 amino acids.

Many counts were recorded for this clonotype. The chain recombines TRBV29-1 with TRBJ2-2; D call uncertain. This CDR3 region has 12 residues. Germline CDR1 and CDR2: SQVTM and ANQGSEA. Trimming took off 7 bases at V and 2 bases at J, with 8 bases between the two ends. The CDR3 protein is CSAKRNTGELFF. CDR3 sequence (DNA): TGCAGCGCCAAGAGAAACACCGGGGAGCTGTTTTTT.

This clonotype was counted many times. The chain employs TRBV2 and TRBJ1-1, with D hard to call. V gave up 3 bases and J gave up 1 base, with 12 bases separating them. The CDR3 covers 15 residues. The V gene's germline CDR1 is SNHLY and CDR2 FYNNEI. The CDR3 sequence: CASSEGAGRNTEAFF. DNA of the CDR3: TGTGCCAGCAGTGAGGGTGCAGGAAGGAACACTGAAGCTTTCTTT.

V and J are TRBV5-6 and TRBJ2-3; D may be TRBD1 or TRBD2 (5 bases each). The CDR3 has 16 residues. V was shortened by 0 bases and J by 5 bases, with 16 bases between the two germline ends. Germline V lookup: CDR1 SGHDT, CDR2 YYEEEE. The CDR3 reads CASSLAGTLLVDTQYF. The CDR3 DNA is TGTGCCAGCAGCTTGGCGGGGACGCTCCTGGTAGATACGCAGTATTTT. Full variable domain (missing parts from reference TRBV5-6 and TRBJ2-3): DAGVTQSPTHLIKTRGQQVTLRCSPKSGHDTVSWYQQALGQGPQFIFQYYEEEERQRGNFPDRFSGHQFPNYSSELNVNALLLGDSALYLCASSLAGTLLVDTQYFGPGTRLTVL.

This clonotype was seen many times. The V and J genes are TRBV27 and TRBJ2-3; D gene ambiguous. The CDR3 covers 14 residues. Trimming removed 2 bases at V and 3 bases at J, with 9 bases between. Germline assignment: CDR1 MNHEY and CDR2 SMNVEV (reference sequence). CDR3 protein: CASSLGSATDTQYF. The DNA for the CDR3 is TGTGCCAGCAGTTTAGGTTCTGCTACAGATACGCAGTATTTT.

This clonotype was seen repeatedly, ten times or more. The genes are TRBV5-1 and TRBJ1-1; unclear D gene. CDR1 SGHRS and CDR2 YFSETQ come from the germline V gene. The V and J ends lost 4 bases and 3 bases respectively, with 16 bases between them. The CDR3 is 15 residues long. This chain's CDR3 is CASSLRTQEDTEAFF. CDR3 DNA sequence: TGCGCCAGCAGCCTAAGGACCCAGGAGGACACTGAAGCTTTCTTT.

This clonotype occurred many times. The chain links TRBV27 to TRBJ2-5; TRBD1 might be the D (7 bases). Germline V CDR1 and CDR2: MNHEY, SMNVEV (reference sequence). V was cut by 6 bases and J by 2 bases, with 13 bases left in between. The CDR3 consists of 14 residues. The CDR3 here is CASSPQGRQETQYF. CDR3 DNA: TGTGCCAGCAGCCCACAGGGGAGGCAAGAGACCCAGTACTTC.